Listed below are T cell receptor beta chains from one sample, sequenced in a study of regulatory T cells in long-lasting Graves disease. TCRdb reprocessed the multiplex PCR reads via MiXCR and lists one record per CDR3 protein. The sample lists hundreds of thousands of distinct CDR3 sequences; about a fifth were seen once. Sequencing used peripheral blood mononuclear cells (PBMCs), obtained when the disease was refractory, from a patient treated with antithyroid drugs. These receptor sequences come from a female donor with Graves disease. The CDR3 runs from the conserved cysteine through the conserved F or W. A D gene is named only where the DNA matches it firmly. Part of the rows lack a size; the others show once, few, many or a class for expanded clones.

v_call	clone_size	d_call	j_call	cdr3_aa	cdr3_nt
TRBV5-6	few	NA	TRBJ1-2	CASSERPGDQYGYTF	TGTGCCAGCAGCGAACGACCGGGGGACCAGTATGGCTACACCTTC
TRBV12-3/TRBV12-4	NA	TRBD1	TRBJ2-5	CASSMDRGLQETQYF	TGTGCCAGCAGTATGGACAGGGGCCTTCAAGAGACCCAGTACTTC
TRBV9	many	NA	TRBJ2-7	CASSVGGVASYEQYF	TGTGCCAGCAGCGTTGGCGGGGTGGCCTCCTACGAGCAGTACTTC
TRBV7-9	few	TRBD1	TRBJ2-7	CAISGTGSYEQYF	TGTGCCATCTCCGGGACAGGGTCCTACGAGCAGTACTTC
TRBV13	NA	NA	TRBJ2-7	CASSPGVSAYEQYF	TGTGCCAGCAGCCCCGGGGTGAGCGCCTACGAGCAGTACTTC
TRBV11-2	many	TRBD2	TRBJ2-3	CASSLTGLAGRGGQYF	TGTGCCAGCAGCTTAACTGGTCTAGCGGGAAGGGGGGGGCAGTATTTT
TRBV20-1	NA	NA	TRBJ2-3	CSAENPYGYTDTQYF	TGCAGTGCAGAAAATCCTTACGGCTACACAGATACGCAGTATTTT
TRBV19	NA	NA	TRBJ1-4	CASSPGTAVATNEKLFF	TGTGCCAGTAGTCCAGGGACCGCAGTTGCAACTAATGAAAAACTGTTTTTT
TRBV2	many	NA	TRBJ1-4	CASSSSRNEKLFF	TGTGCCAGCAGTTCTTCCCGAAATGAAAAACTGTTTTTT
TRBV19	NA	TRBD1	TRBJ2-7	CASSWGTGVNEQYF	TGTGCCAGTAGTTGGGGGACAGGGGTCAACGAGCAGTACTTC
TRBV5-4	NA	NA	TRBJ1-1	CASSRGTKRDPNTEAFF	TGTGCCAGCAGCCGGGGGACCAAAAGGGATCCGAACACTGAAGCTTTCTTT
TRBV18	NA	TRBD1	TRBJ1-3	CASSLGQAGNTIYF	TGTGCCAGCTCACTGGGACAGGCCGGAAACACCATATATTTT
TRBV4-2	NA	TRBD1	TRBJ2-6	CASSPDRGYGANVLTF	TGTGCCAGCAGCCCGGACAGGGGGTACGGGGCCAACGTCCTGACTTTC
TRBV7-2	many	TRBD2	TRBJ2-7	CASGAGGTYEQYF	TGTGCCAGCGGAGCGGGAGGCACCTACGAGCAGTACTTC
TRBV6-5	many	TRBD2	TRBJ2-5	CASSYKRGGQETQYF	TGTGCCAGCAGTTACAAAAGGGGAGGGCAAGAGACCCAGTACTTC
TRBV20-1	NA	NA	TRBJ1-2	CSVSFDRNYGYTF	TGCAGTGTTTCCTTTGACAGAAACTATGGCTACACCTTC
TRBV27	NA	NA	TRBJ2-3	CASSWDRTDTQYF	TGTGCCAGCAGTTGGGACCGCACAGATACGCAGTATTTT
TRBV6-2/TRBV6-3	many	NA	TRBJ2-7	CASSYSMAYEQYF	TGTGCCAGCAGTTACTCGATGGCCTACGAGCAGTACTTC
TRBV20-1	NA	TRBD1	TRBJ2-2	CSVKDRGNAGELFF	TGCAGTGTAAAGGACAGGGGAAATGCCGGGGAGCTGTTTTTT
TRBV7-9	many	TRBD2	TRBJ2-7	CASSHRTSGRPREQYF	TGTGCCAGCAGCCACCGGACTAGCGGGAGGCCCCGGGAGCAGTACTTC
TRBV6-1	many	NA	TRBJ2-7	CASSPYGVQLYEQYF	TGTGCCAGCAGTCCCTACGGTGTTCAGCTCTACGAGCAGTACTTC
TRBV28	many	NA	TRBJ1-1	CASSFRGGFTEAFF	TGTGCCAGCAGTTTTCGGGGGGGTTTCACTGAAGCTTTCTTT
TRBV9	few	NA	TRBJ2-7	CASSAEVGYEQYF	TGTGCCAGCAGCGCGGAGGTAGGCTACGAGCAGTACTTC
TRBV4-1	few	NA	TRBJ2-7	CASSQVGGRDEQYF	TGCGCCAGCAGCCAAGTTGGGGGAAGAGACGAGCAGTACTTC
TRBV18	few	NA	TRBJ1-4	CASSLGGPVEKLFF	TGTGCCAGCTCGTTGGGGGGCCCTGTGGAAAAACTGTTTTTT
TRBV11-2	many	NA	TRBJ2-7	CASSLQRGHAYEQYF	TGTGCCAGCAGCTTACAACGGGGACATGCCTACGAGCAGTACTTC
TRBV9	NA	NA	TRBJ2-2	CASSSTSPGELFF	TGTGCCAGCAGCTCGACTAGTCCCGGGGAGCTGTTTTTT
TRBV12-3/TRBV12-4	few	TRBD1	TRBJ1-1	CASSTGQGADTEAFF	TGTGCCAGCAGTACGGGACAGGGGGCGGACACTGAAGCTTTCTTT
TRBV11-2	many	NA	TRBJ2-7	CASSLPSIYEQYF	TGTGCCAGCAGCTTACCCTCTATCTACGAGCAGTACTTC
TRBV20-1	few	TRBD1	TRBJ1-1	CSARKGQGVTEAFF	TGCAGTGCGCGGAAGGGACAGGGGGTAACTGAAGCTTTCTTT
TRBV7-9	few	NA	TRBJ2-2	CASSLGVGTGELFF	TGTGCCAGCAGCTTAGGCGTAGGCACCGGGGAGCTGTTTTTT
TRBV27	many	NA	TRBJ1-1	CASRVKGTPIPEAFF	TGTGCCAGCAGGGTGAAAGGGACCCCTATTCCTGAAGCTTTCTTT
TRBV19	NA	NA	TRBJ1-1	CASSIRSGVQTEAFF	TGTGCCAGTAGTATAAGGAGTGGGGTGCAGACTGAAGCTTTCTTT
TRBV5-6	NA	NA	TRBJ2-5	CASSLALGSVQETQYF	TGTGCCAGCAGCTTGGCTCTGGGATCGGTTCAAGAGACCCAGTACTTC
TRBV20-1	NA	NA	TRBJ2-7	CSVTRTNLYEQYF	TGCAGTGTTACGCGAACAAATCTGTACGAGCAGTACTTC
TRBV28	NA	TRBD2	TRBJ2-1	CASSFLAGGSNEQFF	TGTGCCAGCAGTTTCTTAGCGGGAGGTTCGAATGAGCAGTTCTTC
TRBV7-2	many	TRBD1	TRBJ2-7	CASSLFRDREYEQYF	TGTGCCAGCAGCTTATTCCGGGACAGAGAGTACGAGCAGTACTTC
TRBV11-2	NA	NA	TRBJ2-7	CASSLDLALSEQYF	TGTGCCAGCAGCTTAGATCTGGCACTTAGCGAGCAGTACTTC
TRBV28	many	NA	TRBJ2-7	CASSPGAGSNEQYF	TGTGCCAGCAGTCCCGGCGCAGGGTCCAACGAGCAGTACTTC
TRBV12-5	many	TRBD1	TRBJ1-1	CASGLGQGRNTEAFF	TGTGCTAGTGGTTTGGGACAGGGGAGGAACACTGAAGCTTTCTTT
TRBV12-3/TRBV12-4	many	TRBD2	TRBJ2-2	CASRLFGLAVPTGELFF	TGTGCCAGCAGACTTTTCGGACTAGCGGTCCCCACCGGGGAGCTGTTTTTT
TRBV20-1	few	NA	TRBJ1-2	CSASGLLQGDYGYTF	TGCAGTGCTAGCGGTCTCCTACAGGGCGACTATGGCTACACCTTC
TRBV28	NA	TRBD1	TRBJ1-2	CASSLTGGPLYGYTF	TGTGCCAGCAGTTTAACAGGGGGGCCCCTCTATGGCTACACCTTC
TRBV20-1	NA	NA	TRBJ1-5	CSARDTHAGEGQPQHF	TGCAGTGCTAGAGATACCCATGCGGGGGAGGGCCAGCCCCAGCATTTT
TRBV27	many	NA	TRBJ1-2	CASSFNDLGYGYTF	TGTGCCAGCAGTTTTAACGACTTGGGGTATGGCTACACCTTC
TRBV5-8	many	TRBD1	TRBJ1-5	CASSPEGQGNQPQHF	TGTGCCAGCAGCCCCGAGGGACAGGGAAACCAGCCCCAGCATTTT
TRBV6-1	few	NA	TRBJ1-1	CASRSAGGTEAFF	TGTGCCAGCAGATCCGCGGGGGGCACTGAAGCTTTCTTT
TRBV10-3	few	NA	TRBJ2-7	CAIRRAEVFYEQYF	TGTGCCATCAGAAGGGCGGAGGTTTTCTACGAGCAGTACTTC
TRBV20-1	NA	NA	TRBJ1-3	CSARPISSGNTIYF	TGCAGTGCTAGACCCATTAGCTCTGGAAACACCATATATTTT
TRBV5-1	NA	NA	TRBJ2-7	CASSLGTETYEQYF	TGCGCCAGCAGCTTGGGGACAGAAACCTACGAGCAGTACTTC
TRBV7-6	NA	NA	TRBJ2-2	CASSHVWAERNTGELFF	TGTGCCAGCAGCCACGTGTGGGCGGAAAGGAACACCGGGGAGCTGTTTTTT